These T cell receptor beta chains were read from a single sample in a study of blood T cell repertoires in COVID-19. Clones were read by immunoSEQ multiplex PCR, and TCRdb kept only the in-frame ones, dropping some. The sample shows a few hundred thousand clones, 80% to 90% of them seen only once. The source material was PBMCs or T cells enriched from blood (not recorded which). These TCRs come from a woman younger than 35 who had recovered from COVID-19. The conserved cysteine and the conserved F or W are not part of the CDR3 here. The order of the fields is J gene, V gene, clone size, CDR3 protein. Clone size appears in some rows only: once, few, many, or a class for an expanded clone.

TRBJ2-1	TRBV7-9	.	ASIAPAGTRRNEQF
TRBJ2-7	TRBV6-6	.	ASSYLGSRYEQY
TRBJ1-1	TRBV6-5	.	ASSKTVDTEAF
TRBJ1-2	TRBV7-2	few	ASSLPAGTGDYGYT
TRBJ1-4	TRBV10-1	.	ASSEDWRKLF
TRBJ1-1	TRBV6-5	.	ASSYVCGSEGCEAF
TRBJ1-3	TRBV6-5	.	ASRSQGNTIY
TRBJ2-2	TRBV2	.	ASSARRVTGELF
TRBJ1-1	TRBV30	.	AWSNRGNYFEAF
TRBJ1-4	TRBV10-2	.	ASSVGAYEKLF
TRBJ2-1	TRBV7-9	.	ASSALAGAPTYNEQF
TRBJ1-5	TRBV5-6	once	ASSLVGGQPQH
TRBJ1-2	TRBV2	.	ASSVSGSEGGYT
TRBJ1-1	TRBV15	.	ATSRPNTGMAEAF
TRBJ2-5	TRBV9	.	ASSVDPGGVPETQY
TRBJ1-4	TRBV11-2	.	ASSPGGRREEKLF
TRBJ1-3	TRBV3-1/TRBV3-2	.	ASSPFTGGGNTIY
TRBJ1-1	TRBV5-4	.	ASSFDRGAYTEAF
TRBJ1-2	TRBV7-9	once	ASSSYSGPGYGYT
TRBJ1-2	TRBV2	.	ASSSPGQGIYGYT
TRBJ2-5	TRBV7-7	.	ASSLVGGGQQETQY
TRBJ2-1	TRBV6-2/TRBV6-3	.	ASSYSSRAGYNEQF
TRBJ2-3	TRBV29-1	.	SVVGAADTQY
TRBJ2-7	TRBV27	.	ASSSGTTPYEQY
TRBJ1-5	TRBV29-1	.	SVAGQGPDQPQH
TRBJ1-5	TRBV6-1	.	ASSETGGSGNQPQH
TRBJ2-1	TRBV13	once	ASSLGGSGGLF
TRBJ1-5	TRBV3-1/TRBV3-2	.	ASSPRLNNQPQH
TRBJ2-1	TRBV5-1	.	ASSLPGQGLNEQF
TRBJ1-3	TRBV4-1	once	ASSLLGGSGNTIY
TRBJ2-7	TRBV9	.	ASSVDVGVYEQY